Included here is one T cell receptor (beta chain) sequence, with context. The sample is drawn from a study of blood T cells in healthy people across ages. The CDR3 spans 13 residues. CDR1 and CDR2 (germline): SGHRS, YFSETQ. Trimming cost V 4 bases and J 5 bases, with 12 bases left between them. The total RNA that was extracted per sample amounted to at least 5 micrograms. Next came a second PCR, run for roughly 7 to 12 cycles, which used a sample-barcoded 5' primer along with a J-beta primer mix. TCRdb called the 5' RACE reads again in MiXCR, with one record for every CDR3 protein. The sample yields 650,000 to 800,000 distinct CDR3 sequences, under 45% seen once.

The rearrangement joins TRBV5-1 to TRBJ2-5; no definite D call. The sequenced material came from blood. This TCR derives from a man aged 60-69 years in good health. Here the CDR3 reads CASSLERFETQYF. CDR3 DNA: TGCGCCAGCAGCCTAGAACGGTTTGAGACCCAGTACTTC.